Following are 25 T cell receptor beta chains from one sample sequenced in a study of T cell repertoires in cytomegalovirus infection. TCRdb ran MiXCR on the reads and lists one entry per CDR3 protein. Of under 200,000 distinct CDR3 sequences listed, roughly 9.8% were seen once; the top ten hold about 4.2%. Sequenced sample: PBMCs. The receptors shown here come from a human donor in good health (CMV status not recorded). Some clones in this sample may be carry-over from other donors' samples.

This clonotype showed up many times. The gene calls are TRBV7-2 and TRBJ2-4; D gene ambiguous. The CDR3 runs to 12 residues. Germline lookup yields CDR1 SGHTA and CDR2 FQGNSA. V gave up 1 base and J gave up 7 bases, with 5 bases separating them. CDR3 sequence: CASSLVPNIQYF. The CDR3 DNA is TGTGCCAGCAGCTTAGTCCCTAACATTCAGTACTTC.

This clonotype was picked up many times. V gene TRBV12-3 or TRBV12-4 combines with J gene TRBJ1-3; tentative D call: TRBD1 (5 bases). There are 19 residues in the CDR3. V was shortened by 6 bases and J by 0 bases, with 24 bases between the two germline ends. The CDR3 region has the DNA TGTGCCAGCAGCCCCGGGGAGGGACCTACTCTTTACTCTGGAAACACCATATATTTT. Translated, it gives CASSPGEGPTLYSGNTIYF.

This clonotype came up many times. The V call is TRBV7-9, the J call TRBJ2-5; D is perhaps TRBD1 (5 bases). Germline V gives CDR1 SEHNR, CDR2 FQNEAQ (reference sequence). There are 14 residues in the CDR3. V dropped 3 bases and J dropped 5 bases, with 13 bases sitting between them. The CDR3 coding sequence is TGTGCCAGCAGCTTGGACATCCCCCCCGAGACCCAGTACTTC. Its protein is CASSLDIPPETQYF.

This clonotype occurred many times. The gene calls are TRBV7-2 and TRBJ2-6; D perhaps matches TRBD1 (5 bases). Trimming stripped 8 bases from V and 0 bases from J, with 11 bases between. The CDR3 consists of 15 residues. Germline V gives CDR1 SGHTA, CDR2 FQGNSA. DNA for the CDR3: TGTGCCAGCTCACAGGTTTCCTCTGGGGCCAACGTCCTGACTTTC. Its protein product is CASSQVSSGANVLTF.

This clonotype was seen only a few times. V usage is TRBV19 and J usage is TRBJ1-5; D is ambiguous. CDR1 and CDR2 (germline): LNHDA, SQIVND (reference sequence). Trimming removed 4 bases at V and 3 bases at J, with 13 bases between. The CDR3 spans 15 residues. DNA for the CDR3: TGTGCCAGTAGTAGCCCCCGTCGGGTCAATCAGCCCCAGCATTTT. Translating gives CASSSPRRVNQPQHF.

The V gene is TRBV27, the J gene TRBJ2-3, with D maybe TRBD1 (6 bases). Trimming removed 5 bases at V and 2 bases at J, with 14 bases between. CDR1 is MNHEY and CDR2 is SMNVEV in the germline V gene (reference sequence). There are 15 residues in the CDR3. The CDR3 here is CASSPDRMNTDTQYF. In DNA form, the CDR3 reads TGTGCCAGCAGTCCAGACAGGATGAACACAGATACGCAGTATTTT.

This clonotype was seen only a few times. CDR3 sequence (DNA): TGTGCCACCCAACATGGAGCGGGAGGGTTCTACAATGAGCAGTTCTTC. Translated: CATQHGAGGFYNEQFF. J is TRBJ2-1 and V is TRBV28; 10 bases agree with TRBD2. Germline CDR1 reads MDHEN; CDR2 reads SYDVKM. The trim removed 10 bases at V and 3 bases at J, leaving 12 bases unmatched. This CDR3 contains 16 residues.

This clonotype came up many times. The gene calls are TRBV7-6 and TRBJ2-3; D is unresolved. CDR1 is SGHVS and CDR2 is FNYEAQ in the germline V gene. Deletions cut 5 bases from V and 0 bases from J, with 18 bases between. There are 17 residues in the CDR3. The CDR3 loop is CASSLGVATPSTDTQYF. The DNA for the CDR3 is TGTGCCAGCAGCCTGGGTGTGGCCACTCCCAGCACAGATACGCAGTATTTT. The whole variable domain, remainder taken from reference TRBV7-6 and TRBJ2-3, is GAGVSQSPRYKVTKRGQDVALRCDPISGHVSLYWYRQALGQGPEFLTYFNYEAQQDKSGLPNDRFSAERPEGSISTLTIQRTEQRDSAMYRCASSLGVATPSTDTQYFGPGTRLTVL.

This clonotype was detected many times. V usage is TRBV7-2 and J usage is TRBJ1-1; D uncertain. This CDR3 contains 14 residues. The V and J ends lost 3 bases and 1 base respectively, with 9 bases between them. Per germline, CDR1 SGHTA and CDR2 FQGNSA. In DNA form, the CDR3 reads TGTGCCAGCAGCTTTATACACCAGAACACTGAAGCTTTCTTT. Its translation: CASSFIHQNTEAFF.

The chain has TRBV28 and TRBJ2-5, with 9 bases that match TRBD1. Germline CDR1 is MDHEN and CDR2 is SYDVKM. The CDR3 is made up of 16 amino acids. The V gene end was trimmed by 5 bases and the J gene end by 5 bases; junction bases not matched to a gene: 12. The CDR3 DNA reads TGTGCCAGCAGTACCGGGACAGGGATAGCGGCGGAGACCCAGTACTTC. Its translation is CASSTGTGIAAETQYF.

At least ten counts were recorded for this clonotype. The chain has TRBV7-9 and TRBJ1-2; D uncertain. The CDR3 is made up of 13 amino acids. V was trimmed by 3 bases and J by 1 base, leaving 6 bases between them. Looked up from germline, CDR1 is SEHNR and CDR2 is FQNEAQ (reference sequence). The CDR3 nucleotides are TGTGCCAGCAGCTTCCAGAATAACTATGGCTACACCTTC. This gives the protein CASSFQNNYGYTF.

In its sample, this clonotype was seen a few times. CDR3 region: CATSYAEGTEAFF. Written as DNA, the CDR3 is TGTGCCACCAGTTATGCTGAGGGCACTGAAGCTTTCTTT. J is TRBJ1-1 and V is TRBV24-1; D unclear. V gave up 6 bases and J gave up 4 bases, with 11 bases separating them. Per the germline V gene, CDR1 is KGHDR and CDR2 is SFDVKD. This CDR3 contains 13 residues.

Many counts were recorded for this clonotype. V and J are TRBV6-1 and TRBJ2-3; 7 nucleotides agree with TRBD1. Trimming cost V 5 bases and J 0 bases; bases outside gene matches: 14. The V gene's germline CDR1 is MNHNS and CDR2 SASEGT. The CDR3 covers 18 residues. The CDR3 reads CASSPGGPTPESTDTQYF. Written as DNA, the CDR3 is TGTGCCAGCAGTCCAGGGGGACCAACACCTGAAAGCACAGATACGCAGTATTTT.

In DNA, the CDR3 is TGTGCCTGGAGTGTGGACAATCAGCCCCAGCATTTT. Translating it yields CAWSVDNQPQHF. V and J are TRBV30 and TRBJ1-5, with D unresolved. Germline-derived CDR1 and CDR2 are GTSNPN and SVGIG (reference sequence). V was pared by 0 bases and J by 3 bases, with 3 bases between. This CDR3 comprises 12 residues. The variable domain in full, with the rest retrieved from reference TRBV30 and TRBJ1-5, is SQTIHQWPATLVQPVGSPLSLECTVEGTSNPNLYWYRQAAGRGLQLLFYSVGIGQISSEVPQNLSASRPQDRQFILSSKKLLLSDSGFYLCAWSVDNQPQHFGDGTRLSIL.

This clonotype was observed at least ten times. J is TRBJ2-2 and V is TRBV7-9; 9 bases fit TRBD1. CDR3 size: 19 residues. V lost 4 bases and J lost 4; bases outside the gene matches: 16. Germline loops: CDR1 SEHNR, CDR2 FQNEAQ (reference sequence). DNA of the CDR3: TGTGCCAGCAGCTATGTGACCGGGACAGGGAAATTAGGCACCGGGGAGCTGTTTTTT. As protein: CASSYVTGTGKLGTGELFF.

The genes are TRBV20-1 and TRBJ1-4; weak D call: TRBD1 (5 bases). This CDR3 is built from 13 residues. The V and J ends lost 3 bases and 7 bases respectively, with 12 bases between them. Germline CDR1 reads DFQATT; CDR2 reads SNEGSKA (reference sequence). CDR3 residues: CSASRQSGEKLFF. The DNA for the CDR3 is TGCAGTGCTAGCCGACAGTCTGGTGAAAAACTGTTTTTT.

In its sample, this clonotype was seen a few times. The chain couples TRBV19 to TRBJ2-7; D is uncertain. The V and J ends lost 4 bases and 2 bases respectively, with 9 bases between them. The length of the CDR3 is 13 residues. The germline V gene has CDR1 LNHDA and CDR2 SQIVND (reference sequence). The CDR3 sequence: CASSSRLPYEQYF. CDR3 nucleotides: TGTGCCAGTAGTAGTCGGCTTCCCTACGAGCAGTACTTC.

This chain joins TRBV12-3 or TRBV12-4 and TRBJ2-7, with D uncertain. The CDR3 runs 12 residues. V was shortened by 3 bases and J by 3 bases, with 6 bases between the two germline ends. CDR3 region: CASSFFGYEQYF. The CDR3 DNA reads TGTGCCAGCAGTTTTTTCGGCTACGAGCAGTACTTC.

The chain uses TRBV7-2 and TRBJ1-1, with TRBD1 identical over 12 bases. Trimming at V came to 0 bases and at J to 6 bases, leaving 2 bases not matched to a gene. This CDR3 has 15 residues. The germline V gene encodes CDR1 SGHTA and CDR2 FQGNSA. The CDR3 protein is CASSLAGQGAAEAFF. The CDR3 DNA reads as TGTGCCAGCAGCTTAGCGGGACAGGGGGCAGCTGAAGCTTTCTTT.

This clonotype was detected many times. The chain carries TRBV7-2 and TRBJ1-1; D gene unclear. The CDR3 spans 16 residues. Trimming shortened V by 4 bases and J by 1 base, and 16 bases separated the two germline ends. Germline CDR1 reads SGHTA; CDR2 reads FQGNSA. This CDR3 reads CASSSPIGQANTEAFF. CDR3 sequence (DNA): TGTGCCAGCAGCTCTCCAATAGGGCAGGCGAACACTGAAGCTTTCTTT.

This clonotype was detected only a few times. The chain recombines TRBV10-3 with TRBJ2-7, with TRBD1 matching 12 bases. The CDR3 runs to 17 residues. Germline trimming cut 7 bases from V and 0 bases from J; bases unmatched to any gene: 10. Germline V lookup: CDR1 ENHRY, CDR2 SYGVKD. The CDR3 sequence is CAIKPGQGAPSSYEQYF. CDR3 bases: TGTGCCATCAAACCGGGACAGGGGGCTCCGAGCTCCTACGAGCAGTACTTC.

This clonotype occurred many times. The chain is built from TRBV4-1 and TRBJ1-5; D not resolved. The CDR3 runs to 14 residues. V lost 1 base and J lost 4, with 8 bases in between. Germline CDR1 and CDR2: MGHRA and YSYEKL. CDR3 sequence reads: CASSQGIGNQPQHF. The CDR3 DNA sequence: TGCGCCAGCAGCCAAGGAATTGGAAATCAGCCCCAGCATTTT.

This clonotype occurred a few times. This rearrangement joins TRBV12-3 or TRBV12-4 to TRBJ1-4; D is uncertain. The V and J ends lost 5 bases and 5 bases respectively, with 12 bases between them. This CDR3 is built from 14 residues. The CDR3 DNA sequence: TGTGCCAGCAGTACAACAGTGATCAATGAAAAACTGTTTTTT. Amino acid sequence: CASSTTVINEKLFF.

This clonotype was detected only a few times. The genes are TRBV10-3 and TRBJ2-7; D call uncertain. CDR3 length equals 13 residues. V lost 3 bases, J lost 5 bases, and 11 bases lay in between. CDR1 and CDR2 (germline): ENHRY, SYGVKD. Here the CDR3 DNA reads TGTGCCATCAGTGAAGATAGGATCGACGAGCAGTACTTC. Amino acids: CAISEDRIDEQYF.

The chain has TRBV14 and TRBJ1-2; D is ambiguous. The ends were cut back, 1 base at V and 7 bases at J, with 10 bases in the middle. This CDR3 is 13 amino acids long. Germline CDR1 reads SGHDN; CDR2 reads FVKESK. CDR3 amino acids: CASSQVQGGGYTF. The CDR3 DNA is TGTGCCAGCAGCCAAGTGCAAGGAGGTGGCTACACCTTC.